This T cell receptor beta chain was documented in a study of neurological immune-mediated disorders. Points from the study as a whole: The greatest TCR clonal expansion appeared in HTLV-1-associated myelopathy and the smallest, falling below healthy controls, in multiple sclerosis.

This CDR3 comprises 16 residues. Trimming took off 3 bases at V and 0 bases at J, with 13 bases between the two ends. TCRdb reprocessed the 5' RACE reads via MiXCR and lists one record per CDR3 protein. The sample contains about 79,000 distinct CDR3 sequences, around 14% of which appear only once. Concerning this clonotype: Its target is unknown.

The unsorted libraries had their origin in 2 million PBMCs stored at -80 C. This TCR came from a woman aged 45-60 years in good health. Sequenced sample: PBMCs. The chain couples TRBV5-7 to TRBJ1-3; possibly TRBD1 for D (5 bases). TRBV5-7 is annotated as an ORF whose role is uncertain. The CDR3 is CASSSLTVHSGNTIYF. CDR3 coding DNA: TGTGCCAGCAGCTCCTTGACAGTGCACTCTGGAAACACCATATATTTT.